These T cell receptor beta chains were read from a single sample in a study of CD8 T cells in ankylosing spondylitis. TCRdb reanalysed the 5' RACE reads using MiXCR and keeps one entry per CDR3 protein. The top ten clones hold 9.5% to 10% of a sample with approximately 100,000 distinct CDR3 sequences, about 8.3% of them seen once. What was sequenced was blood, either unsorted or a sorted T cell fraction (not recorded which). The receptors come from a male donor with ankylosing spondylitis or in good health (not recorded which). Each CDR3 is given with its conserved first and last residue. Each record gives: CDR3 length, D gene, J gene, V gene, clone size, CDR3 protein, CDR3 DNA. A D gene is named only where the DNA matches it firmly. Only part of the rows carry a size: once, few, many, or a class if the clone is expanded.

>16|TRBD2|TRBJ2-1|TRBV6-2/TRBV6-3|many
CASRPTGLVPYNEQFF
TGTGCCAGCAGACCTACGGGACTAGTCCCCTACAATGAGCAGTTCTTC
>14|TRBD2|TRBJ2-1|TRBV29-1|.
CSALAGEVYNEQFF
TGCAGCGCTTTAGCGGGAGAAGTCTACAATGAGCAGTTCTTC
>14|TRBD1|TRBJ1-4|TRBV12-3/TRBV12-4|many
CASSPGTENEKLFF
TGTGCCAGCAGTCCCGGGACAGAAAATGAAAAACTGTTTTTT
>14|.|TRBJ2-1|TRBV5-1|.
CASSPLALYNEQFF
TGCGCCAGCAGTCCGCTAGCGCTCTACAATGAGCAGTTCTTC
>13|.|TRBJ1-1|TRBV5-1|many
CASRRGEDTEAFF
TGCGCCAGCAGGAGGGGTGAAGATACAGAAGCTTTCTTT
>13|TRBD1|TRBJ2-1|TRBV12-3/TRBV12-4|many
CASSLRTGFEQFF
TGTGCCAGCAGTTTACGGACAGGGTTTGAGCAGTTCTTC
>13|TRBD2|TRBJ2-1|TRBV29-1|.
CSVGRTSGGEQFF
TGCAGCGTCGGTAGGACTAGCGGCGGTGAGCAGTTCTTC
>15|TRBD2|TRBJ2-5|TRBV5-6|many
CASSLGGGARETQYF
TGTGCCAGCAGCTTGGGCGGGGGGGCCCGTGAGACCCAGTACTTC
>14|TRBD1|TRBJ1-5|TRBV12-3/TRBV12-4|many
CATGDRAFNQPQHF
TGTGCCACCGGGGACAGGGCCTTCAATCAGCCCCAGCATTTT
>15|TRBD1|TRBJ2-5|TRBV14|many
CASSQGQGPQETQYF
TGTGCCAGCAGCCAAGGACAGGGCCCGCAAGAGACCCAGTACTTC
>15|.|TRBJ2-2|TRBV7-2|.
CASSLVRRALGELFF
TGTGCCAGCAGCCTTGTGAGGAGGGCCCTCGGCGAGCTGTTTTTT
>16|TRBD2|TRBJ2-3|TRBV7-9|many
CASSLNGASGADTQYF
TGTGCCAGCAGCTTAAATGGGGCTAGCGGAGCAGATACGCAGTATTTT
>17|.|TRBJ2-1|TRBV4-2|many
CASSQEREVSSYNEQFF
TGTGCCAGCAGCCAAGAGAGGGAGGTTAGCTCCTACAATGAGCAGTTCTTC
>15|.|TRBJ2-7|TRBV7-6|many
CASSLSGQVVYEQYF
TGTGCCAGCAGCTTAAGTGGGCAGGTCGTTTACGAGCAGTACTTC
>14|.|TRBJ2-3|TRBV11-3|.
CASSSGLKTDTQYF
TGTGCCAGCAGCTCCGGACTGAAGACAGATACGCAGTATTTT
>16|TRBD1|TRBJ2-2|TRBV5-1|.
CASSLGQGRTTGELFF
TGCGCCAGCAGCTTGGGACAGGGTAGAACAACCGGGGAGCTGTTTTTT
>16|.|TRBJ1-6|TRBV5-6|many
CASSPTQGTYNSPLHF
TGTGCCAGCAGCCCGACGCAGGGGACCTATAATTCACCCCTCCACTTT